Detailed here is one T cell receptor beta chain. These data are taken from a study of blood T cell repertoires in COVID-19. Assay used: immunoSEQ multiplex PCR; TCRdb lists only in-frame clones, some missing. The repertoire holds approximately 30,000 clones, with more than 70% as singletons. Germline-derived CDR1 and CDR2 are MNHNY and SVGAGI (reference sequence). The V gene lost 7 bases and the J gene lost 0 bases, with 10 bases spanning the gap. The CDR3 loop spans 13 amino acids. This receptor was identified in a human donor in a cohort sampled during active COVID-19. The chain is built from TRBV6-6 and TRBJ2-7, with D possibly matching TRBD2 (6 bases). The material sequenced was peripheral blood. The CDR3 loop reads CASTSTSSYEQYF. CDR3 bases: TGTGCCAGCACCTCGACTAGCTCCTACGAGCAGTACTTC.